A selection of T cell receptor beta chains follows, all from one sample in a study of T cells in tuberculosis. Sequenced by immunoSEQ multiplex PCR; TCRdb stores in-frame clones only, minus some. The sample includes 30,000 to 40,000 clones, about 97% of them seen just once. The specimen was PBMCs. The receptors shown here come from a donor aged 10 to 29 with latent tuberculosis or without tuberculosis infection. CDR3s include the opening cysteine and the closing phenylalanine or tryptophan. A D gene is named only where the DNA matches it firmly. The listing skips clone size in some rows; elsewhere it reads once, few, many or a size class.

-,TRBJ2-2,TRBV9,-,CASSVGGANTGELFF,TGTGCCAGCAGCGTAGGGGGCGCGAACACCGGGGAGCTGTTTTTT
-,TRBJ1-1,TRBV12-5,once,CASGSRRLGTEAFF,TGTGCTAGTGGTTCCCGGCGGTTGGGCACTGAAGCTTTCTTT
TRBD1,TRBJ2-3,TRBV6-1,once,CASSGAGTGSTDTQYF,TGTGCCAGCAGTGGGGCCGGGACAGGGAGCACAGATACGCAGTATTTT
-,TRBJ1-2,TRBV28,-,CASTPGLSYGYTF,TGTGCCAGCACTCCGGGTCTATCCTATGGCTACACCTTC
-,TRBJ2-7,TRBV9,-,CASSVFAGYEQYF,TGTGCCAGCAGCGTATTCGCAGGGTACGAGCAGTACTTC
-,TRBJ1-2,TRBV6-1,-,CASSVEGRSYYGYTF,TGTGCCAGCAGTGTAGAGGGCAGGTCCTACTATGGCTACACCTTC
-,TRBJ1-5,TRBV27,-,CASRPLGSQPQHF,TGTGCCAGCAGGCCGCTAGGGAGTCAGCCCCAGCATTTT
-,TRBJ1-1,TRBV5-6,-,CASSVGAEAFF,TGTGCCAGCAGCGTGGGAGCTGAAGCTTTCTTT
-,TRBJ2-1,TRBV7-2,-,CASNRVSSSYNEQFF,TGTGCCAGCAACAGAGTCAGTAGCTCCTACAATGAGCAGTTCTTC
TRBD2,TRBJ2-7,TRBV5-1,-,CASSLAGLADSLGEYF,TGCGCCAGCAGCTTGGCTGGACTAGCGGACTCCTTGGGGGAGTACTTC
-,TRBJ2-1,TRBV18,-,CASSPSGGGEQFF,TGTGCCAGCTCACCATCCGGTGGTGGTGAGCAGTTCTTC
-,TRBJ2-7,TRBV11-2,few,CASSPIKRSKTSSYEQYF,TGTGCCAGCAGCCCCATTAAGCGGTCCAAGACGAGCTCCTACGAGCAGTACTTC
TRBD2,TRBJ2-1,TRBV6-6,medium-sized,CATGLAGPNEQFF,TGTGCCACCGGACTAGCGGGCCCAAATGAGCAGTTCTTC
TRBD1,TRBJ2-5,TRBV9,few,CASSSRRDREETQYF,TGTGCCAGCAGCTCTCGAAGAGACAGGGAGGAGACCCAGTACTTC
-,TRBJ1-2,TRBV2,-,CASSETGSGYTF,TGTGCCAGCAGTGAAACAGGGTCGGGCTACACCTTC
-,TRBJ2-4,TRBV5-1,-,CASSLFGLPENIQYF,TGCGCCAGCAGCCTATTCGGACTCCCGGAAAACATTCAGTACTTC
TRBD1,TRBJ2-7,TRBV11-3,-,CASSPWLLGQGYEQYF,TGTGCCAGCAGCCCCTGGCTCCTCGGACAGGGCTACGAGCAGTACTTC
-,TRBJ2-2,TRBV27,-,CASSSILSGRSGELFF,TGTGCCAGCAGTTCAATCTTGTCGGGGAGGTCCGGGGAGCTGTTTTTT
TRBD1,TRBJ1-1,TRBV9,-,CASSQWGQGGGKKTEAFF,TGTGCCAGCAGCCAATGGGGACAGGGGGGAGGTAAGAAAACTGAAGCTTTCTTT
TRBD1,TRBJ1-4,TRBV2,-,CASMGDSLNEKLFF,TGTGCCAGCATGGGGGACAGCTTAAATGAAAAACTGTTTTTT